This T cell receptor (beta chain) was obtained from a study of T cells in narcolepsy. General study findings and limits: Blood of same and different patients, but not healthy controls, reportedly held recurring autoreactive clonotypes. Same-patient CSF and blood CD4+ T cell clonotypes included HCRT-specific and TRIB2-specific autoreactive ones. Autoreactive clone sequences were missing from some blood memory CD4+ repertoires.

Libraries were prepared by immunoSEQ multiplex PCR; TCRdb keeps only in-frame clonotypes and omits some of them. This table has around 25,000 clones, around 86% appearing once. Details on this clone: Antigen: not known.

The sample comprised CD45RA- memory CD4+ T cells from PBMCs. This receptor was identified in a human donor with narcolepsy.

The CDR3 protein is CASSLSRSTYEQYF. The CDR3 bases are TGTGCCAGCAGCTTATCGCGTTCCACCTACGAGCAGTACTTC. The genes are TRBV7-2 and TRBJ2-7, with unresolved D. CDR1 and CDR2 from the germline V gene are SGHTA and FQGNSA. This CDR3 has 14 residues. V dropped 2 bases and J dropped 2 bases, with 10 bases sitting between them. The variable domain in full, with the rest retrieved from reference TRBV7-2 and TRBJ2-7, is GAGVSQSPSNKVTEKGKDVELRCDPISGHTALYWYRQSLGQGLEFLIYFQGNSAPDKSGLPSDRFSAERTGGSVSTLTIQRTQQEDSAVYLCASSLSRSTYEQYFGPGTRLTVT.